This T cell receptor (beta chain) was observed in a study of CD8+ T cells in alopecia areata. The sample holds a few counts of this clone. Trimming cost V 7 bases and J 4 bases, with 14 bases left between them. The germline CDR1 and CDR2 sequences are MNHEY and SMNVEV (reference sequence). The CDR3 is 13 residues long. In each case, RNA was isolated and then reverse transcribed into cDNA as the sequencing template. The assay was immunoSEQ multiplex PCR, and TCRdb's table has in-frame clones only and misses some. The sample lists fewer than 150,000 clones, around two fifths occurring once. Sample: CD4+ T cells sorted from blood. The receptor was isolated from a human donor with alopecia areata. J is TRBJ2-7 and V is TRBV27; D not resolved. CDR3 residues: CASKAPGWYEQYF. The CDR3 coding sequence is TGTGCCAGCAAGGCCCCGGGCTGGTACGAGCAGTACTTC.